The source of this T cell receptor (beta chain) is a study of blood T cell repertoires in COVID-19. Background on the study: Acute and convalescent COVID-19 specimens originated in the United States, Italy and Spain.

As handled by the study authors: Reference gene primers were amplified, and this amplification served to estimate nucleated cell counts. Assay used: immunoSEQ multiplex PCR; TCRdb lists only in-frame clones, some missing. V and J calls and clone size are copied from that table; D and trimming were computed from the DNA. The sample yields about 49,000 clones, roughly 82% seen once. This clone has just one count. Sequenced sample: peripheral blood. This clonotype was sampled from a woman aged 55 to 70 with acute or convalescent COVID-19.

The CDR3 DNA is TGTGCCAGCAGCTCCGTGGCCTATACTAGCGGGAGGGGCACCGGGGAGCTGTTTTTT. Translated, it gives CASSSVAYTSGRGTGELFF. This rearrangement joins TRBV7-3 to TRBJ2-2; the match to TRBD2 covers 13 bases. There are 19 residues in the CDR3. V was clipped by 4 bases and J by 4 bases; unmatched bases: 12. The V gene's germline CDR1 is SGHTA and CDR2 FQGTGA.